This T cell receptor (beta chain) originates from a study of cytomegalovirus exposure and HLA in healthy donors. Study-level points and caveats: Earlier analysis looked at TCR beta V segments, and most were productive about 90% or about 30% of the time.

PCR involved 60 Vbeta and 13 Jbeta primers. In the authors' methods: Unique TCR beta chains numbered about 80 million in a later analysis, with about 9.9 million shared. Clones were read by immunoSEQ multiplex PCR, and TCRdb kept only the in-frame ones, dropping some. V, J and clone size derive from that table, while D and trimming were established from the DNA sequence. The table includes some 130,000 clones, 81% detected once. Germline-derived CDR1 and CDR2 are DFQATT and SNEGSKA (reference sequence). This CDR3 has 10 amino acids. Concerning this clone: Its antigen is not identified.

The clonotype originates from a woman between 40 and 55 years old in good health and CMV-seropositive. V gene TRBV20-1 combines with J gene TRBJ1-6; D gene unclear. Sequencing used PBMCs. DNA for the CDR3: TGCACCGCAGGAAATTCACCCCTCCACTTT. It specifies CTAGNSPLHF.